Listed below are T cell receptor beta chains from one sample, sequenced in a study of technical replicates of blood from several donors. The method was immunoSEQ multiplex PCR; TCRdb's version includes in-frame clones alone and lacks a portion of them. The sample holds 70,000 to 85,000 clones; roughly 90% are singletons and the top ten take 0.42%. The source material was T cells isolated from PBMCs. The receptors derive from a human donor in good health. Both conserved end residues are part of each CDR3. D genes are given only for firm matches. Part of the rows lack a size; the others show once, few, many or a class for expanded clones.

clone_size: NA; v_call: TRBV6-1; j_call: TRBJ2-1; d_call: NA; cdr3_aa: CASSEGSPYNEQFF; cdr3_nt: TGTGCCAGCAGTGAAGGGAGTCCCTACAATGAGCAGTTCTTC
clone_size: once; v_call: TRBV4-1; j_call: TRBJ2-1; d_call: TRBD2; cdr3_aa: CASSQGPVVAGPYNEQFF; cdr3_nt: TGCGCCAGCAGCCAAGGCCCTGTGGTAGCGGGCCCCTACAATGAGCAGTTCTTC
clone_size: NA; v_call: TRBV18; j_call: TRBJ2-2; d_call: TRBD2; cdr3_aa: CASSPAASGVGELFF; cdr3_nt: TGTGCCAGCTCACCTGCGGCTAGCGGGGTCGGGGAGCTGTTTTTT
clone_size: NA; v_call: TRBV30; j_call: TRBJ1-4; d_call: NA; cdr3_aa: CACYGPHGTNEKLFF; cdr3_nt: TGTGCCTGTTACGGTCCCCACGGGACTAATGAAAAACTGTTTTTT
clone_size: NA; v_call: TRBV6-1; j_call: TRBJ2-1; d_call: TRBD2; cdr3_aa: CASSLAGRYNEQFF; cdr3_nt: TGTGCCAGCAGCCTAGCGGGAAGGTACAATGAGCAGTTCTTC
clone_size: NA; v_call: TRBV18; j_call: TRBJ1-2; d_call: TRBD1; cdr3_aa: CASSPRDRVLDYGYTF; cdr3_nt: TGTGCCAGCTCACCCCGGGACAGGGTTTTGGACTATGGCTACACCTTC
clone_size: NA; v_call: TRBV5-1; j_call: TRBJ2-3; d_call: NA; cdr3_aa: CASSLDGLRTDTQYF; cdr3_nt: TGCGCCAGCAGCTTGGATGGACTTCGCACAGATACGCAGTATTTT
clone_size: NA; v_call: TRBV6-5; j_call: TRBJ1-2; d_call: NA; cdr3_aa: CASSWAGDYGYTF; cdr3_nt: TGTGCCAGCAGTTGGGCAGGGGACTATGGCTACACCTTC
clone_size: NA; v_call: TRBV10-3; j_call: TRBJ2-7; d_call: TRBD2; cdr3_aa: CAISELSGRAQYEQYF; cdr3_nt: TGTGCCATCAGTGAACTTAGCGGGAGGGCTCAGTACGAGCAGTACTTC
clone_size: NA; v_call: TRBV4-2; j_call: TRBJ2-1; d_call: TRBD2; cdr3_aa: CASSQLTSGRVDEQFF; cdr3_nt: TGTGCCAGCAGCCAACTCACTAGCGGGAGGGTTGATGAGCAGTTCTTC
clone_size: NA; v_call: TRBV7-9; j_call: TRBJ1-2; d_call: TRBD1; cdr3_aa: CASSLSVRQGLSYGYTF; cdr3_nt: TGTGCCAGCAGCCTCAGTGTAAGACAGGGCCTTTCCTATGGCTACACCTTC
clone_size: once; v_call: TRBV14; j_call: TRBJ2-3; d_call: NA; cdr3_aa: CASSLHPRDTQYF; cdr3_nt: TGTGCCAGCAGCCTCCACCCGAGGGATACGCAGTATTTT
clone_size: NA; v_call: TRBV10-3; j_call: TRBJ1-1; d_call: NA; cdr3_aa: CATQHLNTEAFF; cdr3_nt: TGTGCCACCCAACACCTGAACACTGAAGCTTTCTTT
clone_size: NA; v_call: TRBV6-5; j_call: TRBJ1-5; d_call: NA; cdr3_aa: CASSINLDEPQHF; cdr3_nt: TGTGCCAGCAGCATTAACCTAGACGAGCCCCAGCATTTT
clone_size: NA; v_call: TRBV4-3; j_call: TRBJ2-3; d_call: TRBD2; cdr3_aa: CASSQLAGATDTQYF; cdr3_nt: TGCGCCAGCAGCCAGCTAGCGGGAGCCACAGATACGCAGTATTTT
clone_size: NA; v_call: TRBV28; j_call: TRBJ2-7; d_call: NA; cdr3_aa: CASSLDPRNSYEQYF; cdr3_nt: TGTGCCAGCAGTTTAGACCCGCGGAACTCCTACGAGCAGTACTTC
clone_size: NA; v_call: TRBV10-2; j_call: TRBJ2-1; d_call: NA; cdr3_aa: CASSESKRTVYNEQFF; cdr3_nt: TGCGCCAGCAGTGAGTCTAAACGGACTGTCTACAATGAGCAGTTCTTC
clone_size: NA; v_call: TRBV2; j_call: TRBJ2-7; d_call: TRBD1; cdr3_aa: CASVQGAWNDYEQYF; cdr3_nt: TGTGCCTCAGTACAGGGGGCTTGGAATGACTACGAGCAGTACTTC
clone_size: NA; v_call: TRBV4-2; j_call: TRBJ1-2; d_call: NA; cdr3_aa: CASSQAGVGYTF; cdr3_nt: TGTGCCAGCAGCCAAGCAGGGGTTGGCTACACCTTC
clone_size: NA; v_call: TRBV18; j_call: TRBJ2-7; d_call: TRBD1; cdr3_aa: CASFPGQGTYEQYF; cdr3_nt: TGTGCCAGCTTTCCGGGACAGGGCACCTACGAGCAGTACTTC
clone_size: NA; v_call: TRBV4-1; j_call: TRBJ1-2; d_call: NA; cdr3_aa: CASSQSEAGGTNYGYTF; cdr3_nt: TGCGCCAGCAGCCAAAGCGAGGCCGGGGGAACTAACTATGGCTACACCTTC
clone_size: NA; v_call: TRBV15; j_call: TRBJ2-6; d_call: TRBD1; cdr3_aa: CATSTLGQGKTGANVLTF; cdr3_nt: TGTGCCACCAGCACCTTAGGACAGGGGAAGACTGGGGCCAACGTCCTGACTTTC
clone_size: NA; v_call: TRBV7-8; j_call: TRBJ1-5; d_call: TRBD1; cdr3_aa: CASSFGDRGQPQHF; cdr3_nt: TGTGCCAGCAGCTTTGGGGACAGGGGTCAGCCCCAGCATTTT
clone_size: once; v_call: TRBV28; j_call: TRBJ1-2; d_call: TRBD1; cdr3_aa: CASSLGVGTGPYGYTF; cdr3_nt: TGTGCCAGCAGTTTGGGAGTCGGGACAGGGCCATATGGCTACACCTTC
clone_size: once; v_call: TRBV7-6; j_call: TRBJ2-7; d_call: NA; cdr3_aa: CASSDTLAGRYEQYF; cdr3_nt: TGTGCCAGCAGCGACACTTTGGCAGGTAGATACGAGCAGTACTTC
clone_size: NA; v_call: TRBV9; j_call: TRBJ2-2; d_call: NA; cdr3_aa: CASAIHTGELFF; cdr3_nt: TGTGCCAGCGCTATTCACACCGGGGAGCTGTTTTTT
clone_size: NA; v_call: TRBV5-8; j_call: TRBJ2-7; d_call: TRBD1; cdr3_aa: CASSPGTGSYEQYF; cdr3_nt: TGTGCCAGCAGCCCCGGGACAGGCTCCTACGAGCAGTACTTC
clone_size: few; v_call: TRBV20-1; j_call: TRBJ2-5; d_call: NA; cdr3_aa: CSAQLQETQYF; cdr3_nt: TGCAGTGCTCAACTCCAAGAGACCCAGTACTTC
clone_size: NA; v_call: TRBV27; j_call: TRBJ1-1; d_call: NA; cdr3_aa: CASTFEGSITEAFF; cdr3_nt: TGTGCCAGCACGTTCGAGGGCAGTATCACTGAAGCTTTCTTT
clone_size: NA; v_call: TRBV19; j_call: TRBJ1-2; d_call: TRBD1; cdr3_aa: CASSIIPDRGGYTF; cdr3_nt: TGTGCCAGTAGTATCATCCCCGACAGGGGAGGCTACACCTTC
clone_size: NA; v_call: TRBV6-5; j_call: TRBJ2-7; d_call: TRBD1; cdr3_aa: CASSYQQGAFLYEQYF; cdr3_nt: TGTGCCAGCAGTTACCAACAGGGGGCATTTCTGTACGAGCAGTACTTC
clone_size: once; v_call: TRBV5-4; j_call: TRBJ1-1; d_call: TRBD1; cdr3_aa: CASSLGQGFTEAFF; cdr3_nt: TGTGCCAGCAGCTTGGGACAGGGTTTCACTGAAGCTTTCTTT
clone_size: NA; v_call: TRBV29-1; j_call: TRBJ1-4; d_call: NA; cdr3_aa: CSASPGINEKLFF; cdr3_nt: TGCAGCGCCTCTCCGGGGATTAATGAAAAACTGTTTTTT
clone_size: NA; v_call: TRBV6-5; j_call: TRBJ1-1; d_call: NA; cdr3_aa: CASSYSEAAEAFF; cdr3_nt: TGTGCCAGCAGTTACTCCGAGGCAGCTGAAGCTTTCTTT
clone_size: NA; v_call: TRBV11-3; j_call: TRBJ2-1; d_call: NA; cdr3_aa: CASSHTDIDEQFF; cdr3_nt: TGTGCCAGCAGCCATACCGACATTGATGAGCAGTTCTTC
clone_size: NA; v_call: TRBV6-5; j_call: TRBJ1-4; d_call: NA; cdr3_aa: CASSSDEKLFF; cdr3_nt: TGTGCCAGCAGTTCTGATGAAAAACTGTTTTTT
clone_size: NA; v_call: TRBV6-5; j_call: TRBJ1-2; d_call: NA; cdr3_aa: CASSSPGLYGYTF; cdr3_nt: TGTGCCAGCAGTTCTCCGGGACTTTATGGCTACACCTTC
clone_size: NA; v_call: TRBV4-1; j_call: TRBJ2-7; d_call: NA; cdr3_aa: CASSPVRAGEQYF; cdr3_nt: TGCGCCAGCAGCCCTGTGAGGGCCGGGGAGCAGTACTTC
clone_size: NA; v_call: TRBV2; j_call: TRBJ1-4; d_call: NA; cdr3_aa: CASSEDSTNEKLFF; cdr3_nt: TGTGCCAGCAGTGAAGACAGCACTAATGAAAAACTGTTTTTT
clone_size: NA; v_call: TRBV5-8; j_call: TRBJ2-3; d_call: NA; cdr3_aa: CASNSALSTDTQYF; cdr3_nt: TGTGCCAGCAATAGCGCACTTAGCACAGATACGCAGTATTTT
clone_size: NA; v_call: TRBV6-5; j_call: TRBJ1-3; d_call: NA; cdr3_aa: CASSYTSQGVGNTIYF; cdr3_nt: TGTGCCAGCAGTTACACAAGTCAGGGTGTGGGAAACACCATATATTTT
clone_size: NA; v_call: TRBV7-6; j_call: TRBJ2-7; d_call: NA; cdr3_aa: CASSLGPGNGQYF; cdr3_nt: TGTGCCAGCAGCTTAGGACCAGGGAACGGGCAGTACTTC
clone_size: NA; v_call: TRBV29-1; j_call: TRBJ1-1; d_call: NA; cdr3_aa: CSASTGAEAFF; cdr3_nt: TGCAGCGCGTCGACAGGCGCTGAAGCTTTCTTT
clone_size: NA; v_call: TRBV18; j_call: TRBJ1-3; d_call: TRBD1; cdr3_aa: CASSTPTGVSGNTIYF; cdr3_nt: TGTGCCAGCTCAACCCCGACAGGGGTATCTGGAAACACCATATATTTT
clone_size: NA; v_call: TRBV6-5; j_call: TRBJ1-2; d_call: NA; cdr3_aa: CASSQQQGGYGYTF; cdr3_nt: TGTGCCAGCAGTCAACAACAGGGAGGGTATGGCTACACCTTC
clone_size: NA; v_call: TRBV11-3; j_call: TRBJ2-5; d_call: TRBD2; cdr3_aa: CASKPSGLQETQYF; cdr3_nt: TGTGCCAGCAAGCCTAGCGGATTACAAGAGACCCAGTACTTC
clone_size: NA; v_call: TRBV5-1; j_call: TRBJ2-6; d_call: TRBD1; cdr3_aa: CASSLYGTGISGANVLTF; cdr3_nt: TGCGCCAGCAGCTTGTATGGGACAGGGATCTCTGGGGCCAACGTCCTGACTTTC
clone_size: NA; v_call: TRBV7-6; j_call: TRBJ2-7; d_call: TRBD1; cdr3_aa: CASSAGTGSYEQYF; cdr3_nt: TGTGCCAGCAGCGCCGGGACAGGGTCCTACGAGCAGTACTTC
clone_size: NA; v_call: TRBV6-5; j_call: TRBJ1-2; d_call: TRBD1; cdr3_aa: CASRYWTGDGYTF; cdr3_nt: TGTGCCAGCCGCTATTGGACAGGGGACGGCTACACCTTC
clone_size: NA; v_call: TRBV15; j_call: TRBJ2-7; d_call: TRBD1; cdr3_aa: CATSRGQVLDEQYF; cdr3_nt: TGTGCCACCAGCAGGGGACAGGTGCTCGACGAGCAGTACTTC
clone_size: NA; v_call: TRBV5-1; j_call: TRBJ2-2; d_call: TRBD1; cdr3_aa: CASSLDLDRPNTGELFF; cdr3_nt: TGCGCCAGCAGCTTGGATTTGGACAGGCCGAACACCGGGGAGCTGTTTTTT
clone_size: NA; v_call: TRBV7-2; j_call: TRBJ2-7; d_call: TRBD2; cdr3_aa: CASSLLAETYEQYF; cdr3_nt: TGTGCCAGCAGCTTACTAGCGGAAACCTACGAGCAGTACTTC
clone_size: NA; v_call: TRBV10-3; j_call: TRBJ1-5; d_call: TRBD1; cdr3_aa: CAITGQVDQPQHF; cdr3_nt: TGTGCCATCACTGGACAGGTGGATCAGCCCCAGCATTTT
clone_size: once; v_call: TRBV5-4; j_call: TRBJ2-5; d_call: TRBD2; cdr3_aa: CASSRGTSGRAQETQYF; cdr3_nt: TGTGCCAGCAGCAGGGGGACTAGCGGGAGGGCCCAAGAGACCCAGTACTTC
clone_size: once; v_call: TRBV5-1; j_call: TRBJ2-7; d_call: TRBD2; cdr3_aa: CASSLVLAGGLNEQYF; cdr3_nt: TGCGCCAGCAGCTTGGTACTAGCGGGAGGGCTTAACGAGCAGTACTTC
clone_size: few; v_call: TRBV6-6; j_call: TRBJ1-5; d_call: NA; cdr3_aa: CASSYLAGNQPQHF; cdr3_nt: TGTGCCAGCAGTTACCTAGCGGGAAATCAGCCCCAGCATTTT
clone_size: once; v_call: TRBV19; j_call: TRBJ2-2; d_call: TRBD2; cdr3_aa: CASRSGTSYGELFF; cdr3_nt: TGTGCCAGTAGGTCCGGGACTAGCTACGGGGAGCTGTTTTTT
clone_size: NA; v_call: TRBV28; j_call: TRBJ2-7; d_call: NA; cdr3_aa: CASTGGTLYYEQYF; cdr3_nt: TGTGCCAGCACTGGCGGGACGTTATACTACGAGCAGTACTTC
clone_size: NA; v_call: TRBV15; j_call: TRBJ2-6; d_call: NA; cdr3_aa: CATSSGLSGANVLTF; cdr3_nt: TGTGCCACCAGCAGCGGGTTATCTGGGGCCAACGTCCTGACTTTC